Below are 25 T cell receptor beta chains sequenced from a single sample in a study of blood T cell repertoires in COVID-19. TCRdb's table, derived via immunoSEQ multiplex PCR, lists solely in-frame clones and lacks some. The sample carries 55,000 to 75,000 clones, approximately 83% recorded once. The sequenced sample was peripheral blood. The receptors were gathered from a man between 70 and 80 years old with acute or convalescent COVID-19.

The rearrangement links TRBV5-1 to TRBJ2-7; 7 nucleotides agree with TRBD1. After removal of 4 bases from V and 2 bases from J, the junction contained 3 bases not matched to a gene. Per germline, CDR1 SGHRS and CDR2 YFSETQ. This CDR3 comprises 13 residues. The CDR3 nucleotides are TGCGCCAGCAGCCGTACAGGGGCCTACGAGCAGTACTTC. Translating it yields CASSRTGAYEQYF.

CDR3 sequence: CASSTRGRGSTDTQYF. In DNA, the CDR3 is TGTGCCAGCAGCACGCGTGGGAGGGGGAGCACAGATACGCAGTATTTT. The gene calls are TRBV7-3 and TRBJ2-3; tentative D call: TRBD2 (7 bases). The CDR3 length is 16 residues. Germline V CDR1 and CDR2: SGHTA, FQGTGA. V gave up 5 bases and J gave up 0 bases, with 15 bases separating them.

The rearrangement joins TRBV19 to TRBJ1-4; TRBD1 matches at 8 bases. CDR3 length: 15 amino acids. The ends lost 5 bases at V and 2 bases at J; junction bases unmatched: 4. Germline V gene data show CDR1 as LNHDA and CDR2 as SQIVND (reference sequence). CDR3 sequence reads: CASSPRTGTNEKLFF. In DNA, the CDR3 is TGTGCCAGTAGTCCAAGGACAGGGACTAATGAAAAACTGTTTTTT. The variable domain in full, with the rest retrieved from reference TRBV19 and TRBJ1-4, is DGGITQSPKYLFRKEGQNVTLSCEQNLNHDAMYWYRQDPGQGLRLIYYSQIVNDFQKGDIAEGYSVSREKKESFPLTVTSAQKNPTAFYLCASSPRTGTNEKLFFGSGTQLSVL.

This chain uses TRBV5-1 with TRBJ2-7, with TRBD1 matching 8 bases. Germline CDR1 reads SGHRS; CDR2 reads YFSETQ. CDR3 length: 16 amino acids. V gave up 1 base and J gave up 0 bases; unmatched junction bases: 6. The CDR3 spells CASSLTTTGGSYEQYF. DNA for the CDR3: TGCGCCAGCAGCTTGACCACCACAGGGGGCTCCTACGAGCAGTACTTC. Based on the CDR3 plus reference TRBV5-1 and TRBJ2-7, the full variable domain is KAGVTQTPRYLIKTRGQQVTLSCSPISGHRSVSWYQQTPGQGLQFLFEYFSETQRNKGNFPGRFSGRQFSNSRSEMNVSTLELGDSALYLCASSLTTTGGSYEQYFGPGTRLTVT.

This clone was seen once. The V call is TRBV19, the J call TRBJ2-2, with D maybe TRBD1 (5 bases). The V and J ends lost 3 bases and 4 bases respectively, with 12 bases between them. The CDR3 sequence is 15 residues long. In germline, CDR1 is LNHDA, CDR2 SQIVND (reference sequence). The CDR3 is CASSIYRRFTGELFF. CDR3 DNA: TGTGCCAGTAGTATCTACAGGCGGTTCACCGGGGAGCTGTTTTTT.

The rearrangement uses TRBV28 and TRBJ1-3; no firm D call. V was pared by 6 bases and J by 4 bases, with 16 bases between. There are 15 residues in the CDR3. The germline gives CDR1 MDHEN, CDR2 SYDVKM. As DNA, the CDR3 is TGTGCCAGCAGAAATTCCGAGAGGTCCGGAAACACCATATATTTT. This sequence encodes CASRNSERSGNTIYF.

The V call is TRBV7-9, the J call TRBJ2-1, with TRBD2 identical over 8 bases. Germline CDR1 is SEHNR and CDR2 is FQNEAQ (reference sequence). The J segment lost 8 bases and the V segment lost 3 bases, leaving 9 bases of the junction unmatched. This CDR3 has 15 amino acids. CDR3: CASSLAGGRFDEQFF. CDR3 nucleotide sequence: TGTGCCAGCAGCTTGGCCGGCGGGAGGTTTGATGAGCAGTTCTTC.

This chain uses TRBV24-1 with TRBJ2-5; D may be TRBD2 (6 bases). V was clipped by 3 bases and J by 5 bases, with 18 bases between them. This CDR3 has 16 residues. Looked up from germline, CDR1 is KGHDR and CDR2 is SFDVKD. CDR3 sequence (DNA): TGTGCCACCAGTGATGTCCCGGGACTCAGCAAGGAGACCCAGTACTTC. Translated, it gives CATSDVPGLSKETQYF.

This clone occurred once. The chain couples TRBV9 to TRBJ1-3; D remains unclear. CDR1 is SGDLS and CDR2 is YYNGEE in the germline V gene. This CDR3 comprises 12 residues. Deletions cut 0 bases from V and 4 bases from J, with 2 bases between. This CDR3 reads CASSVAGNTIYF. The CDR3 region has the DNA TGTGCCAGCAGCGTAGCAGGAAACACCATATATTTT.

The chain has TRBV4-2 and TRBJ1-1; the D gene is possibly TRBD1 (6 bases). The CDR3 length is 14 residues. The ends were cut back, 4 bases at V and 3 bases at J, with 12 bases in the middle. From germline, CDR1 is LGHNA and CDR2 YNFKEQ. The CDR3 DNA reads TGTGCCAGCAGCCTGGATGGACAGCACACTGAAGCTTTCTTT. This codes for CASSLDGQHTEAFF.

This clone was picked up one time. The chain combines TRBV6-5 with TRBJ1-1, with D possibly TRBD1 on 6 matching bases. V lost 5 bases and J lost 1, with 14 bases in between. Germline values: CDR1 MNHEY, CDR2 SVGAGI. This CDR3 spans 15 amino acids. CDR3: CASSTPGQKNTEAFF. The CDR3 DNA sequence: TGTGCCAGCAGTACCCCGGGACAAAAGAACACTGAAGCTTTCTTT.

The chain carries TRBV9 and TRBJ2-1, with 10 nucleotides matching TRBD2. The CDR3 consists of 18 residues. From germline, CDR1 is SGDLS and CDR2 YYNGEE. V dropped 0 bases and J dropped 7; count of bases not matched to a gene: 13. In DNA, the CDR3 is TGTGCCAGCAGCGTAGACACCACACCGGCTAGCGGGGGAAATGAGCAGTTCTTC. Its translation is CASSVDTTPASGGNEQFF.

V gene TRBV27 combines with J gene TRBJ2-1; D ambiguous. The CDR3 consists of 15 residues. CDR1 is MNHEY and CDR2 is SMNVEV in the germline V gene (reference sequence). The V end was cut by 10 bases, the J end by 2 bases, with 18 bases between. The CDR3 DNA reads TGTGCCACCCAAACCCTGACACCGGCCTACAATGAGCAGTTCTTC. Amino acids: CATQTLTPAYNEQFF.

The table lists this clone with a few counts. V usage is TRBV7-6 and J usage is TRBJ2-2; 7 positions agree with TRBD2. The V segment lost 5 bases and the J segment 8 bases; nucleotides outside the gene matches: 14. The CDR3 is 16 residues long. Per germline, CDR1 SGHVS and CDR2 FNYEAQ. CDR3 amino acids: CASSPVGGFLVGELFF. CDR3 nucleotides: TGTGCCAGCAGCCCAGTCGGGGGGTTTTTGGTTGGGGAGCTGTTTTTT.

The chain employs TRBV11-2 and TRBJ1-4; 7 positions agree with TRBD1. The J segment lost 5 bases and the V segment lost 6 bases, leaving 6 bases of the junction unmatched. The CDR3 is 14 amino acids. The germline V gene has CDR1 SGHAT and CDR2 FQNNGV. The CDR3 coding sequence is TGTGCCAGCAGTTCACAGGGGTTAAATGAAAAACTGTTTTTT. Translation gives CASSSQGLNEKLFF.

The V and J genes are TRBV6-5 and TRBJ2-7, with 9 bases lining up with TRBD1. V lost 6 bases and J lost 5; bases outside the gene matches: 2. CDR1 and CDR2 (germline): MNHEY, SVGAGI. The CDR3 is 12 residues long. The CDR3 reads CASSGTGNEQYF. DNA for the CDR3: TGTGCCAGCAGCGGGACAGGGAACGAGCAGTACTTC.

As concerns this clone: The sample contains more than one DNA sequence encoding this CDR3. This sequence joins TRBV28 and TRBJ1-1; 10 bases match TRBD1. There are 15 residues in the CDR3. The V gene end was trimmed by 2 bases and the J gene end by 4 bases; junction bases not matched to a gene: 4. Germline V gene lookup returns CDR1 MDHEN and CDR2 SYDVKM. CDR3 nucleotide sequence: TGTGCCAGCAGTTTACCTAGGACAGGGGGCACTGAAGCTTTCTTT. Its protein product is CASSLPRTGGTEAFF.

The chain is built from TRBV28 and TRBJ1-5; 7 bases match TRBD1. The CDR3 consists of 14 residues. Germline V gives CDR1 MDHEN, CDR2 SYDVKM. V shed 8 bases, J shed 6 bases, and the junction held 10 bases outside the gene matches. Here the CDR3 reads CASEGQGEVQPQHF. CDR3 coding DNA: TGTGCCAGCGAGGGGCAGGGGGAAGTTCAGCCCCAGCATTTT.

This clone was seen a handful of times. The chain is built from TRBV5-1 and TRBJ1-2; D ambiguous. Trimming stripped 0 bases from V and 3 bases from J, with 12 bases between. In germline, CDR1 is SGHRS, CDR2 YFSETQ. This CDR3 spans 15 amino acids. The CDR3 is CASSLGGDLDYGYTF. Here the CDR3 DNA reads TGCGCCAGCAGCTTGGGTGGAGACCTGGACTATGGCTACACCTTC.

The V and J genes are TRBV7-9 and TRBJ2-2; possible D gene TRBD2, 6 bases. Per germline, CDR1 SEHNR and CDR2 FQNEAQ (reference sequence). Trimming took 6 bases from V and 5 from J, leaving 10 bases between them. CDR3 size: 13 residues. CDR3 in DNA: TGTGCCAGCAGTTTTAGCGGAACCGGGGAGCTGTTTTTT. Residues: CASSFSGTGELFF.

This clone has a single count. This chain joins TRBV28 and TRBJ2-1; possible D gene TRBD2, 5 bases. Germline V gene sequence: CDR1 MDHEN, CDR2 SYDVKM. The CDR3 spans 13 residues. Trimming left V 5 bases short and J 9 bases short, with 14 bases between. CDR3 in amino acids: CASSPTRGGEQFF. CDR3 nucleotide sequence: TGTGCCAGCAGTCCAACTCGGGGTGGTGAGCAGTTCTTC. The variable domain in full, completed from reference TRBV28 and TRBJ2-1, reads DVKVTQSSRYLVKRTGEKVFLECVQDMDHENMFWYRQDPGLGLRLIYFSYDVKMKEKGDIPEGYSVSREKKERFSLILESASTNQTSMYLCASSPTRGGEQFFGPGTRLTVL.

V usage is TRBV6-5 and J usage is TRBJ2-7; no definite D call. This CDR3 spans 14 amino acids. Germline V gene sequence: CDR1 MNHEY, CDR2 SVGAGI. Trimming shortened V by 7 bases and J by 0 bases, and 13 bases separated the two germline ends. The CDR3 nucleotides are TGTGCCAGCACCAACATACGGAGCTCCTACGAGCAGTACTTC. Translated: CASTNIRSSYEQYF.

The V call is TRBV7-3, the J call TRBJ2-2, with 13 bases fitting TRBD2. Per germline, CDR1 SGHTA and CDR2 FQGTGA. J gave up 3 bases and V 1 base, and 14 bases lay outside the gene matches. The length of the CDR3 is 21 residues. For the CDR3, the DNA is TGTGCCAGCAGCTTAAGTTGGACTAGCGGGAGTATGATAGGAGACACCGGGGAGCTGTTTTTT. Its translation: CASSLSWTSGSMIGDTGELFF.

The chain's CDR3 is CASSPPSVIEAFF. CDR3 nucleotide sequence: TGTGCCAGCTCACCACCGTCCGTAATCGAAGCTTTCTTT. The genes are TRBV18 and TRBJ1-1; D gene ambiguous. The ends were cut back, 0 bases at V and 8 bases at J, with 10 bases in the middle. Germline V gene lookup returns CDR1 KGHSH and CDR2 LQKENI. The CDR3 totals 13 residues. The full variable domain, with the rest looked up from reference TRBV18 and TRBJ1-1, is NAGVMQNPRHLVRRRGQEARLRCSPMKGHSHVYWYRQLPEEGLKFMVYLQKENIIDESGMPKERFSAEFPKEGPSILRIQQVVRGDSAAYFCASSPPSVIEAFFGQGTRLTVV.

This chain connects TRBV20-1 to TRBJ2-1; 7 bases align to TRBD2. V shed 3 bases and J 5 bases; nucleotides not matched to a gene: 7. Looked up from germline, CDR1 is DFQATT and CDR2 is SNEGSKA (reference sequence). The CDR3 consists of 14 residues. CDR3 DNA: TGCAGTGCTAGTATTGGCGGGGGTAACAATGAGCAGTTCTTC. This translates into CSASIGGGNNEQFF.